This T cell receptor (beta chain) was profiled in a study of cytomegalovirus exposure and HLA in healthy donors. Study-level results: Through in vitro validation, three CMV-associated chains were shown to be specific for CMV antigens. According to the study, 160 or so TCR beta chains were cytomegalovirus-associated. Most observed TCR sequences were rare, whereas some public TCRs were detected in many donors. For cytomegalovirus status, the classifier reportedly gave diagnoses with high specificity and sensitivity.

The CDR3 is 19 residues long. V was cut by 0 bases and J by 2 bases, with 23 bases left in between. CDR1 SGHDN and CDR2 FVKESK come from the germline V gene. Only in-frame clones appear in the TCRdb table, and some are missing; sequencing was by immunoSEQ multiplex PCR. The table records about 130,000 clones, 90% of them present only once. Worth noting for this clone: Its antigen is not identified.

The clonotype comes from a woman in her twenties or thirties in good health and CMV-seropositive. V usage is TRBV14 and J usage is TRBJ2-7; tentative D call: TRBD1 (6 bases). The material sequenced was PBMCs. CDR3 protein: CASSQDNTGRRWGAYEQYF. In DNA, the CDR3 is TGTGCCAGCAGCCAAGATAATACAGGGCGAAGGTGGGGAGCCTACGAGCAGTACTTC.